This TCR beta chain was recovered during a study of shared clonotypes between healthy human individuals. About the study: Donors were a couple of women and three men aged 18 to 49. Per donor, CD8 memory used one plate, CD8 naive used two, CD4 memory used three and CD4 naive used three. Study-wide results and caveats: An effect of sequencing depth on clonotype sharing among donors was expected.

CD45RO-negative CD8 cells positively selected for CCR7 made up the naive population, which excluded terminally differentiated effector memory CD45RA+ cells. Roughly 33,000 T cell genomes, or approximately 200 ng DNA, went into the sorted-subset replicate PCRs. Libraries were prepared by immunoSEQ multiplex PCR; TCRdb keeps only in-frame clonotypes and omits some of them. The data hold hundreds of thousands of clones, with around 96% observed a single time. Points on this clone: The antigen is undetermined.

Between the trimmed V and J ends, which lost 5 bases and 6 bases, there was a span of 5 bases. Germline values: CDR1 SGDLS, CDR2 YYNGEE. This CDR3 contains 10 residues. The sequence derives from a woman in her 30s in good health. Material for sequencing was naive CD8+ T cells sorted from blood. V is TRBV9 and J is TRBJ1-2, with D uncertain. The CDR3 sequence: CASSADGYTF. CDR3 in DNA: TGTGCCAGCAGTGCGGATGGCTACACCTTC.